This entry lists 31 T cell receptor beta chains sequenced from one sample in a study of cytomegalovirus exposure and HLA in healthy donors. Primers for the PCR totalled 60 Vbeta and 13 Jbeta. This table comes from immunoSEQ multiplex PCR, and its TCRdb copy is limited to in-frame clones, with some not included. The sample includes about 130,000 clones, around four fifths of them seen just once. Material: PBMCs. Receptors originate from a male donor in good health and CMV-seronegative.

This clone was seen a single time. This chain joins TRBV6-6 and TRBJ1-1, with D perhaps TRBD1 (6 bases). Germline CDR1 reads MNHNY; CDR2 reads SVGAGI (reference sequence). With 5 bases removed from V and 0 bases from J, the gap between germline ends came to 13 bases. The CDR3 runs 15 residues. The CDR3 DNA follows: TGTGCCAGCAGTGGGGGGGGGCACATGAACACTGAAGCTTTCTTT. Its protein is CASSGGGHMNTEAFF.

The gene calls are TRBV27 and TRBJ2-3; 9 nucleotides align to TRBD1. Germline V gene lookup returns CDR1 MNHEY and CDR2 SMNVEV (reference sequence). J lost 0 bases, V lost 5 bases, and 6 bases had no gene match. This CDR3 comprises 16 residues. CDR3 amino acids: CASSVLGQGSTDTQYF. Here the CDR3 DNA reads TGTGCCAGCAGTGTCCTGGGACAGGGAAGCACAGATACGCAGTATTTT.

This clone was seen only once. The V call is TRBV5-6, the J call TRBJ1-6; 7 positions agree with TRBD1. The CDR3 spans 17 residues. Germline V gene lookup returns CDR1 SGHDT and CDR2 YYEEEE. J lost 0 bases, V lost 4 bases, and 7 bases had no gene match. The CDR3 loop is CASSRQGFGSYNSPLHF. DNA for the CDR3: TGTGCCAGCAGCAGACAGGGTTTTGGCTCCTATAATTCACCCCTCCACTTT.

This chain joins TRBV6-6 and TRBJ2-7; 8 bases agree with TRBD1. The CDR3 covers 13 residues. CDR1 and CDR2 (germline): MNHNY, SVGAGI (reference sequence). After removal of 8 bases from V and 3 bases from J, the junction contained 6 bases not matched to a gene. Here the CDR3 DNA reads TGTGCCAGCTTATCGACAGGGGACTACGAGCAGTACTTC. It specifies CASLSTGDYEQYF.

The CDR3 region is CASSPNGGPHQPQHF. In DNA form, the CDR3 reads TGTGCCAGCAGCCCCAACGGGGGGCCTCATCAGCCCCAGCATTTT. The chain has TRBV7-2 and TRBJ1-5; TRBD1 might be the D (6 bases). Deletions cut 5 bases from V and 5 bases from J, with 16 bases between. Germline assignment: CDR1 SGHTA and CDR2 FQGNSA. The CDR3 covers 15 residues.

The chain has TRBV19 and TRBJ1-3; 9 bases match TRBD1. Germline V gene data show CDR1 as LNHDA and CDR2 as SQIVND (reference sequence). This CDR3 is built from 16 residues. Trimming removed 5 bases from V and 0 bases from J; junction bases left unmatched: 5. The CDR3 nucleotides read TGTGCCAGTAGTTTCGACAGGGGGGCCTCTGGAAACACCATATATTTT. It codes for CASSFDRGASGNTIYF.

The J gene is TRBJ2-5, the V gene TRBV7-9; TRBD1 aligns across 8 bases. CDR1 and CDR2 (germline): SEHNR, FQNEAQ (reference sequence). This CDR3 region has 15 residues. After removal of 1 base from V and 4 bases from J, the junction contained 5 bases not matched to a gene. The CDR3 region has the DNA TGTGCCAGCAGCTTAGTGGGACAGGCTGTAGAGACCCAGTACTTC. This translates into CASSLVGQAVETQYF.

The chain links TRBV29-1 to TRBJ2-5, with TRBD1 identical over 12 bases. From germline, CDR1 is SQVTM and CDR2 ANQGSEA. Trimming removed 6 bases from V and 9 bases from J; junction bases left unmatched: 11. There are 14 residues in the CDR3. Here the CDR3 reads CSVQGDRGRGAQYF. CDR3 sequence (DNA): TGCAGCGTACAGGGGGACAGGGGGCGAGGGGCCCAGTACTTC.

CDR3 protein: CASRQTGDGGYTF. The CDR3 DNA follows: TGTGCCAGCAGACAGACAGGGGATGGGGGCTACACCTTC. The chain carries TRBV5-6 and TRBJ1-2; TRBD1 aligns across 8 bases. The V gene's germline CDR1 is SGHDT and CDR2 YYEEEE. The CDR3 has 13 residues. V dropped 5 bases and J dropped 8; count of bases not matched to a gene: 8. Combining the CDR3 with reference TRBV5-6 and TRBJ1-2 gives the whole variable domain DAGVTQSPTHLIKTRGQQVTLRCSPKSGHDTVSWYQQALGQGPQFIFQYYEEEERQRGNFPDRFSGHQFPNYSSELNVNALLLGDSALYLCASRQTGDGGYTFGSGTRLTVV.

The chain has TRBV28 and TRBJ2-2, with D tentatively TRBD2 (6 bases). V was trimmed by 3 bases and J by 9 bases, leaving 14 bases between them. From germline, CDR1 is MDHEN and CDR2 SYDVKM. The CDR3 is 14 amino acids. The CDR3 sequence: CASSLIAAHRELFF. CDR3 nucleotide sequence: TGTGCCAGCAGTTTGATAGCGGCCCACCGGGAGCTGTTTTTT.

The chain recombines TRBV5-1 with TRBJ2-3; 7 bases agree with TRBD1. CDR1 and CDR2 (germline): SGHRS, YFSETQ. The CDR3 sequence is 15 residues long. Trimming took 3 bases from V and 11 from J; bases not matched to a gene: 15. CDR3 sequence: CASSSSQTGPQEQYF. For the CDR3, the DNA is TGCGCCAGCAGCTCCTCTCAGACAGGGCCCCAAGAGCAGTATTTT.

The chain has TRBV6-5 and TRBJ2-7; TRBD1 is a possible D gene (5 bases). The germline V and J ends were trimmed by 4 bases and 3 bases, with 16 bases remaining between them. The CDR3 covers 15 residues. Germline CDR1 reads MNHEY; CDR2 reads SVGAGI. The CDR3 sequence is CASSSLLGRIYEQYF. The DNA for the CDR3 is TGTGCCAGCAGTTCCCTCTTGGGGCGGATCTACGAGCAGTACTTC.

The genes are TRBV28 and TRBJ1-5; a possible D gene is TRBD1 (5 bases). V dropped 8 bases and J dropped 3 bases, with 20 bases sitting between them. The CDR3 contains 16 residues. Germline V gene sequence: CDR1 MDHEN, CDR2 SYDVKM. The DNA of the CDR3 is TGTGCCAGCTTTAATGGAGGGGCAAGACCCAATCAGCCCCAGCATTTT. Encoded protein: CASFNGGARPNQPQHF.

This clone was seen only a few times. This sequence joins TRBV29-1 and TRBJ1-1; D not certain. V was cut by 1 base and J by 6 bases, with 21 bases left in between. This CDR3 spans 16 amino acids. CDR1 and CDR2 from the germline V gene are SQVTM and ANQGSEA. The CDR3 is CSVEAARSMLRAEAFF. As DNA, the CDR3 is TGCAGCGTTGAAGCCGCCCGGTCCATGTTGAGGGCTGAAGCTTTCTTT.

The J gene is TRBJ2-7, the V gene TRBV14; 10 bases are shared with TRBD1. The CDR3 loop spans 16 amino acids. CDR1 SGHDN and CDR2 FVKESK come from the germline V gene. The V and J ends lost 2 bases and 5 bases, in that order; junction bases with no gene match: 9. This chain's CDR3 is CASSQPGQGLSHEQYF. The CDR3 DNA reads TGTGCCAGCAGCCAACCGGGACAGGGGTTGTCTCACGAGCAGTACTTC.

The CDR3 spells CASSRQEAYQPQHF. In DNA, the CDR3 is TGTGCCAGTTCCCGACAGGAAGCTTATCAGCCCCAGCATTTT. The chain combines TRBV19 with TRBJ1-5; D might be TRBD1 (6 bases). V was shortened by 8 bases and J by 5 bases, with 16 bases between the two germline ends. The CDR3 spans 14 residues. The germline V gene encodes CDR1 LNHDA and CDR2 SQIVND (reference sequence).

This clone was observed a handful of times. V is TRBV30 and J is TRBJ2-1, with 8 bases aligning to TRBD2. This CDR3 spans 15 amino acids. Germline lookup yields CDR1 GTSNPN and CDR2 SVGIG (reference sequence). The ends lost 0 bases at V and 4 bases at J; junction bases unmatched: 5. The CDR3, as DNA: TGTGCCTGGAGTGTCGGAGCGGGAGTTTACAATGAGCAGTTCTTC. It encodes CAWSVGAGVYNEQFF.

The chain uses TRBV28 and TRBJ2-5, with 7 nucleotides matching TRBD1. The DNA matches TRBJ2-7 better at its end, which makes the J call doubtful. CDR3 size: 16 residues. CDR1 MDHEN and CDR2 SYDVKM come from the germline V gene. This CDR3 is CASSPDFGTALYEQYF. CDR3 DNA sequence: TGTGCCAGCAGTCCGGACTTTGGGACAGCGTTGTACGAGCAGTACTTC.

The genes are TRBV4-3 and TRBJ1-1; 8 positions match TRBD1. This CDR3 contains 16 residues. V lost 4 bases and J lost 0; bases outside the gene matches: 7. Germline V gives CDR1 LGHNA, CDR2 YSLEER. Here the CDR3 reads CASSPGTGEMNTEAFF. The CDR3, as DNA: TGCGCCAGCAGCCCAGGGACAGGAGAAATGAACACTGAAGCTTTCTTT.

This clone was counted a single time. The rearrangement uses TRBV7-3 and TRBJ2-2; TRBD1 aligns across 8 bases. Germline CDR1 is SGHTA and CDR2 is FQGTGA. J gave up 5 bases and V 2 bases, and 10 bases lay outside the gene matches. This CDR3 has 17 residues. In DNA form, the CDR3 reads TGTGCCAGCAGCTTAGGGCCAGGGGGCGCGATAACCGGGGAGCTGTTTTTT. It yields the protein CASSLGPGGAITGELFF.

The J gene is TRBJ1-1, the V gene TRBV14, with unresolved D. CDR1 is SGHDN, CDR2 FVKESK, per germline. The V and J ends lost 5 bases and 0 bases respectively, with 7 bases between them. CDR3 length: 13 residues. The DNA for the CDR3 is TGTGCCAGCAGCTACACAGTGAACACTGAAGCTTTCTTT. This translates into CASSYTVNTEAFF.

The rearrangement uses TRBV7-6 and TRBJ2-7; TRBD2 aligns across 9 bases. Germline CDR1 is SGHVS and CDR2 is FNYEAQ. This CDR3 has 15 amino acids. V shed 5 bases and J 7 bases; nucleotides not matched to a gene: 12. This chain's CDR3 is CASSVSGTSPSEQYF. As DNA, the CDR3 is TGTGCCAGCAGCGTCTCCGGGACTAGCCCGTCGGAGCAGTACTTC.

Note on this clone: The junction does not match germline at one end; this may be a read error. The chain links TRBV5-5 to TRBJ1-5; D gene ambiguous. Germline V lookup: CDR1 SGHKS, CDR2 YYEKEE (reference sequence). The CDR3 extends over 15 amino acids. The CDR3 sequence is CASSPLGASNRPQHF. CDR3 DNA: TGTGCCAGCAGCCCCCTAGGCGCTAGCAATCGGCCCCAGCATTTT.

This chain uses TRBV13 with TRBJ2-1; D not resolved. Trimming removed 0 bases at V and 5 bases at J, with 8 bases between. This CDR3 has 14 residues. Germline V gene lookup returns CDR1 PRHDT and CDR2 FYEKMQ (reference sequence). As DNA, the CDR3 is TGTGCCAGCAGCTTAGGACTAACTAACAATGAGCAGTTCTTC. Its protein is CASSLGLTNNEQFF.

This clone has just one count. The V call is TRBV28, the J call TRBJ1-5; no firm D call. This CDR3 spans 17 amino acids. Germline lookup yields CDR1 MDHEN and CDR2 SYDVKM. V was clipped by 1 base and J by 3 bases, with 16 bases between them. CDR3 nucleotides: TGTGCCAGCAGTTTATACGATACGGGTCCTACCAATCAGCCCCAGCATTTT. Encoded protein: CASSLYDTGPTNQPQHF. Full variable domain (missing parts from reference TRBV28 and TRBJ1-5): DVKVTQSSRYLVKRTGEKVFLECVQDMDHENMFWYRQDPGLGLRLIYFSYDVKMKEKGDIPEGYSVSREKKERFSLILESASTNQTSMYLCASSLYDTGPTNQPQHFGDGTRLSIL.

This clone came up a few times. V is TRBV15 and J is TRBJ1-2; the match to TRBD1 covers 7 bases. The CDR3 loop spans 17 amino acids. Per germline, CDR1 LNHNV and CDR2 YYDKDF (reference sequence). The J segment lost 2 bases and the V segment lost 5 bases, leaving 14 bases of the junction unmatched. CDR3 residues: CATSGSPPTGSNYGYTF. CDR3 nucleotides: TGTGCCACCAGCGGCTCGCCCCCGACAGGGTCCAACTATGGCTACACCTTC.

The CDR3 nucleotides are TGTGCCATCAGTGATCCGGACAAAACCTCTAACTATGGCTACACCTTC. Encoded protein: CAISDPDKTSNYGYTF. The rearrangement uses TRBV10-3 and TRBJ1-2, with D possibly matching TRBD1 (5 bases). Germline-derived CDR1 and CDR2 are ENHRY and SYGVKD. V was pared by 3 bases and J by 0 bases, with 14 bases between. CDR3 length equals 16 residues.

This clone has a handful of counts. The CDR3, as DNA: TGTGCCAGCAGCTCAACCCACGGGAGCTCCTACGAGCAGTACTTC. Residues: CASSSTHGSSYEQYF. This rearrangement joins TRBV7-9 to TRBJ2-7, with a tentative D call TRBD2 (6 bases). Trimming removed 4 bases from V and 0 bases from J, with 13 bases in between. Germline CDR1 SEHNR, CDR2 FQNEAQ (reference sequence). CDR3 length equals 15 residues. Complete variable domain (other parts from reference TRBV7-9 and TRBJ2-7): DTGVSQNPRHKITKRGQNVTFRCDPISEHNRLYWYRQTLGQGPEFLTYFQNEAQLEKSRLLSDRFSAERPKGSFSTLEIQRTEQGDSAMYLCASSSTHGSSYEQYFGPGTRLTVT.

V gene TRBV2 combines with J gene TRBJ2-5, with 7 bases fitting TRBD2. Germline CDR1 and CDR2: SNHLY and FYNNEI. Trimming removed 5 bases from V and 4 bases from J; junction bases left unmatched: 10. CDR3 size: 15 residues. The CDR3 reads CASSPEAGEAETQYF. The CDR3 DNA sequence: TGTGCCAGCAGTCCGGAGGCGGGAGAGGCAGAGACCCAGTACTTC. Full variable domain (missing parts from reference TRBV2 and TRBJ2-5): EPEVTQTPSHQVTQMGQEVILRCVPISNHLYFYWYRQILGQKVEFLVSFYNNEISEKSEIFDDQFSVERPDGSNFTLKIRSTKLEDSAMYFCASSPEAGEAETQYFGPGTRLLVL.

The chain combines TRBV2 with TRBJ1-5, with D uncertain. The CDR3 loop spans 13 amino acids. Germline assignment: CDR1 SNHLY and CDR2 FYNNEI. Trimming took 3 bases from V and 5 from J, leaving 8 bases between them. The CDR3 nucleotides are TGTGCCAGCAGTGAGGAGGTTCATCAGCCCCAGCATTTT. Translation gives CASSEEVHQPQHF.

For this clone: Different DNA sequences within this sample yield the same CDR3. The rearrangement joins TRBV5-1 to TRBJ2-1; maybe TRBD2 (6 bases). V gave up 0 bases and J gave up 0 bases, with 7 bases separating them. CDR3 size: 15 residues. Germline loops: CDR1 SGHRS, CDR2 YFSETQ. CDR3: CASSLDGSSYNEQFF. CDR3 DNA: TGCGCCAGCAGCTTGGACGGGAGCTCCTACAATGAGCAGTTCTTC.